Shown below are 10 T cell receptor beta chains from a single sample sequenced in a study of T-cell reconstitution after alpha-beta-depleted transplantation in children (dated by TCRdb to about 2016). The library was built by means of PCR. The run used an Illumina HiSeq 2500. TCR libraries were prepared with molecular barcoding, using unique molecular identifiers to normalize TCRbeta repertoire quantification. TCRdb's own reprocessing of the public reads used fastp at Q25 and MiXCR and kept productive beta chains. When rows share a CDR3 protein, they turn into one entry using the most common DNA and genes. In all, the sample holds hundreds of thousands of distinct CDR3 sequences, and roughly an eighth of those were seen once. Clones ranked in the top ten supply more than 5.5% of the sample. Sequencing was performed on PBMCs from the stem cell graft donor, taken from the stem cell graft. The receptor set was obtained from a human donor who donated a stem cell graft to a child with combined immunodeficiency.

J is TRBJ1-1 and V is TRBV25-1; D is ambiguous. CDR1 is MGHDK and CDR2 is SYGVNS in the germline V gene. Trimming left V 7 bases short and J 10 bases short, with 22 bases between. This CDR3 is 14 amino acids long. CDR3 nucleotide sequence: TGTGCCAGCAACCCGGTGGGGAATCGCGACGGAGCTTTCTTT. Translation: CASNPVGNRDGAFF.

The V gene is TRBV20-1, the J gene TRBJ2-2; D remains ambiguous. Trimming cost V 6 bases and J 7 bases, with 12 bases left between them. Germline V gene sequence: CDR1 DFQATT, CDR2 SNEGSKA (reference sequence). This CDR3 comprises 12 residues. The CDR3 coding sequence is TGCAGTGCAATGACCCCGGACGGGGAGCTGTTTTTT. It yields the protein CSAMTPDGELFF.

This clonotype was seen repeatedly, ten times or more. The V call is TRBV6-5, the J call TRBJ2-1; D remains ambiguous. This CDR3 has 14 residues. The germline V gene has CDR1 MNHEY and CDR2 SVGAGI. V gave up 4 bases and J gave up 8 bases, with 15 bases separating them. The chain's CDR3 is CASSSTTRSHEQFF. As DNA, the CDR3 is TGTGCCAGCAGTTCCACTACGAGGTCTCATGAGCAGTTCTTC.

This clonotype was picked up a small number of times. The CDR3 coding sequence is TGTGCCAGCAGTTACTTGGGGGGAGAGACCCAGTACTTC. Protein sequence: CASSYLGGETQYF. The chain recombines TRBV6-5 with TRBJ2-5, with a tentative D call TRBD2 (6 bases). Looked up from germline, CDR1 is MNHEY and CDR2 is SVGAGI. Trimming stripped 1 base from V and 4 bases from J, with 7 bases between. This CDR3 has 13 residues.

This sequence joins TRBV6-5 and TRBJ2-4; D may be TRBD2 (7 bases). Trimming cost V 2 bases and J 3 bases, with 11 bases left between them. The CDR3 extends over 15 amino acids. CDR1 and CDR2 (germline): MNHEY, SVGAGI. The DNA of the CDR3 is TGTGCCAGCAGTTACCCAGGGGACTACAAAAACATTCAGTACTTC. It translates to CASSYPGDYKNIQYF.

This clonotype was counted many times. CDR3 in amino acids: CSVVGVGQPQHF. CDR3 DNA sequence: TGCAGCGTTGTGGGGGTGGGTCAGCCCCAGCATTTT. The J gene is TRBJ1-5, the V gene TRBV29-1, with D possibly TRBD1 on 5 matching bases. The CDR3 spans 12 residues. The germline gives CDR1 SQVTM, CDR2 ANQGSEA. V shed 4 bases and J shed 6 bases, with 10 bases lying between them.

This sequence joins TRBV14 and TRBJ2-3; 10 positions match TRBD2. The junction had 4 bases not matched to a gene; V was cut back by 4 bases and J by 0 bases. The CDR3 consists of 16 residues. Germline V gene data show CDR1 as SGHDN and CDR2 as FVKESK. The CDR3 coding sequence is TGTGCCAGCAGCCCAGCACTAGCGGGAAGCACAGATACGCAGTATTTT. It specifies CASSPALAGSTDTQYF.

This clonotype appeared many times. CDR3 sequence reads: CSASLGRWTNEQFF. CDR3 sequence (DNA): TGCAGTGCTAGTCTCGGCCGGTGGACCAATGAGCAGTTCTTC. This chain connects TRBV20-1 to TRBJ2-1, with D unclear. Trimming took off 3 bases at V and 6 bases at J, with 15 bases between the two ends. This CDR3 comprises 14 residues. Germline CDR1 and CDR2: DFQATT and SNEGSKA (reference sequence).

In its sample, this clonotype was seen many times. The chain recombines TRBV6-2 or TRBV6-3 with TRBJ2-5; D ambiguous. The germline V gene has CDR1 MNHEY and CDR2 SVGEGT. V was pared by 0 bases and J by 2 bases, with 16 bases between. The CDR3 sequence is 17 residues long. CDR3 sequence reads: CASSYSSYGDRQETQYF. The DNA for the CDR3 is TGTGCCAGCAGTTACTCGAGTTATGGTGACCGACAAGAGACCCAGTACTTC.

This clonotype came up a few times. This chain joins TRBV30 and TRBJ2-1, with 16 nucleotides matching TRBD2. Germline CDR1 and CDR2: GTSNPN and SVGIG (reference sequence). V was clipped by 3 bases and J by 6 bases; unmatched bases: 5. The CDR3 has 16 residues. Here the CDR3 reads CAWRGGTSGRGNEQFF. The CDR3 DNA follows: TGTGCCTGGAGGGGAGGGACTAGCGGGAGGGGCAATGAGCAGTTCTTC.